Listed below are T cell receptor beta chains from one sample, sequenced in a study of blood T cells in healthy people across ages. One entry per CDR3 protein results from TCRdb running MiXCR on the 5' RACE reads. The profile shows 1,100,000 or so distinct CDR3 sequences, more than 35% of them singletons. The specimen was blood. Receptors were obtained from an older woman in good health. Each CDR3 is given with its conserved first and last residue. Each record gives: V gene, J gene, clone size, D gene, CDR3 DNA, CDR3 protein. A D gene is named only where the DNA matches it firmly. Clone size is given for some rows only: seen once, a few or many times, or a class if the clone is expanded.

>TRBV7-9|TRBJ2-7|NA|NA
TGTGCCAGCACGGAACGACAGACGCCCTACAATGAGCAGTACTTC
CASTERQTPYNEQYF
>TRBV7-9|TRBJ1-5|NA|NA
TGTGCCAGCACCGGGACCGATAGCAATCAGCCCCAGCATTTT
CASTGTDSNQPQHF
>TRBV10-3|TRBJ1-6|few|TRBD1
TGTGCCATCAGTGATACAGGGGAGAATAATTCACCCCTCCACTTT
CAISDTGENNSPLHF
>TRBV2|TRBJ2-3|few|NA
TGTGCCAGCACCTTCACCTCTAGCACAGATACGCAGTATTTT
CASTFTSSTDTQYF
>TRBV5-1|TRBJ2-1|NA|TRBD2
TGCGCCAGCAGTCTCAACGCGGGAGAGGGGAATGAGCAGTTCTTC
CASSLNAGEGNEQFF
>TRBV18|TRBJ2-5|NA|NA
TGTGCCAGCTCACGACAGGCCCTCGGAGAGACCCAGTACTTC
CASSRQALGETQYF
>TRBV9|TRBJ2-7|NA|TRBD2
TGTGCCAGCAGCGTGGATCCTAGCGGAACCTACGAGCAGTACTTC
CASSVDPSGTYEQYF
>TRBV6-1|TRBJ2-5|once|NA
TGTGCCAGCAGTGATAGGGCTAGCACGTACTTC
CASSDRASTYF
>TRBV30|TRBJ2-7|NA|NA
TGTGCCTGGAGTAGCACTTACGAGCAGTACTTC
CAWSSTYEQYF
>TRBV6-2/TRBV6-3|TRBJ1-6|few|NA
TGTGCCAGCAGTTACTCGAGAACAGGGAGCAATTCACCCCTCCACTTT
CASSYSRTGSNSPLHF
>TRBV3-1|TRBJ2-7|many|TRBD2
TGTGCCAGCAGCGCCCTAAGCGGGAGCTCCTACAATGAGCAGTACTTC
CASSALSGSSYNEQYF
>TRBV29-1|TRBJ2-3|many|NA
TGCAGCACTTCGGACAGCACAGATACGCAGTATTTT
CSTSDSTDTQYF